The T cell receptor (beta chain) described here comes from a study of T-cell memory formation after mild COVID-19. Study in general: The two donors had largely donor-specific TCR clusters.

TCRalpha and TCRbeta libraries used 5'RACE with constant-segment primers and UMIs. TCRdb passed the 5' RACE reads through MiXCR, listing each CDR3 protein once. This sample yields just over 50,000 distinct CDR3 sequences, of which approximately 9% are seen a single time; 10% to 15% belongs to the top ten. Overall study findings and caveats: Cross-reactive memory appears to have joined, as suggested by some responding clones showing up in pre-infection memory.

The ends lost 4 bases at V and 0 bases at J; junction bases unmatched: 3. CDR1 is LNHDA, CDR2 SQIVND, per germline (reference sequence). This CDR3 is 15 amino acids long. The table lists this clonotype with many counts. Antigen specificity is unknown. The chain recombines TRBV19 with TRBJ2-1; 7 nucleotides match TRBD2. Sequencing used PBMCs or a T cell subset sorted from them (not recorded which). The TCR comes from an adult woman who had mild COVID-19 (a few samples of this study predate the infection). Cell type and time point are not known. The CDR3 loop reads CASSSGGSSYNEQFF. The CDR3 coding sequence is TGTGCCAGTAGTAGCGGGGGAAGCTCCTACAATGAGCAGTTCTTC.